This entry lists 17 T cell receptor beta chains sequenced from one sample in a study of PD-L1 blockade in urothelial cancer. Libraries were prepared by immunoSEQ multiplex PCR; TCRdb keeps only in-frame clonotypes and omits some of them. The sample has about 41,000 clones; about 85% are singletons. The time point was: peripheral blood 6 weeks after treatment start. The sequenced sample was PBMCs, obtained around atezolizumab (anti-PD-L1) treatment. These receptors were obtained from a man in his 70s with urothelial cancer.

CDR3: CASSPKMSVSSYNEQFF. Here the CDR3 DNA reads TGTGCCAGCAGCCCAAAGATGTCGGTTAGCTCCTACAATGAGCAGTTCTTC. The chain couples TRBV9 to TRBJ2-1; D is ambiguous. CDR3 size: 17 residues. Trimming left V 4 bases short and J 0 bases short, with 17 bases between. The germline CDR1 and CDR2 sequences are SGDLS and YYNGEE.

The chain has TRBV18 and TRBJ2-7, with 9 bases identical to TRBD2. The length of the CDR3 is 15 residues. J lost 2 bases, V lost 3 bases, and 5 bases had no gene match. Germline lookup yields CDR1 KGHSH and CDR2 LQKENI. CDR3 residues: CASSPGLATTYEQYF. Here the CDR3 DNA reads TGTGCCAGCTCACCCGGACTAGCGACGACCTACGAGCAGTACTTC.

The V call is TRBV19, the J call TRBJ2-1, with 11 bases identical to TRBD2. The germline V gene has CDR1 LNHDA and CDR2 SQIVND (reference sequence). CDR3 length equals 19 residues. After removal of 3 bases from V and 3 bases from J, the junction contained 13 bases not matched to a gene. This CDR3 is CASSMGVLAGGRVYNEQFF. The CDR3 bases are TGTGCCAGTAGTATGGGGGTGCTAGCGGGAGGCCGAGTCTACAATGAGCAGTTCTTC. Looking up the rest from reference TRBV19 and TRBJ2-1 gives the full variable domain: DGGITQSPKYLFRKEGQNVTLSCEQNLNHDAMYWYRQDPGQGLRLIYYSQIVNDFQKGDIAEGYSVSREKKESFPLTVTSAQKNPTAFYLCASSMGVLAGGRVYNEQFFGPGTRLTVL.

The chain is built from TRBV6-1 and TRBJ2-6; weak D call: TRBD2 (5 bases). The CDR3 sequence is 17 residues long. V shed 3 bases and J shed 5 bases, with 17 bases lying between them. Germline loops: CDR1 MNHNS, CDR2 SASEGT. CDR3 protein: CASSDRTRTLWANVLTF. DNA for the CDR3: TGTGCCAGCAGTGACAGGACTCGGACTCTTTGGGCCAACGTCCTGACTTTC.

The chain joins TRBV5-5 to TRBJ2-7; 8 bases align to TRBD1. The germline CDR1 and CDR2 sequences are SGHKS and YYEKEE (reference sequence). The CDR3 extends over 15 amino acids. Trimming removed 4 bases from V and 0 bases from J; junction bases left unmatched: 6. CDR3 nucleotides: TGTGCCAGCAGCAAAGGACAGGGTAGCTCCTACGAGCAGTACTTC. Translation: CASSKGQGSSYEQYF.

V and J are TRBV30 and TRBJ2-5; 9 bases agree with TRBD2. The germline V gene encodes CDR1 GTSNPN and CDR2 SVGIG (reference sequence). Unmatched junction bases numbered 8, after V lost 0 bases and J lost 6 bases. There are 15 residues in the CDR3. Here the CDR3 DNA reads TGTGCCTGGAGTGTTTGGACTAGCGATGGGAAGACCCAGTACTTC. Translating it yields CAWSVWTSDGKTQYF.

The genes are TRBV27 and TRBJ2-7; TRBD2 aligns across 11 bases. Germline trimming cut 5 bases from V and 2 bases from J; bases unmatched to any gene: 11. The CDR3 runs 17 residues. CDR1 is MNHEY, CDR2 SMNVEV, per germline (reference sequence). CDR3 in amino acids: CASSARLAGRQPYEQYF. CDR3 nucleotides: TGTGCCAGCAGTGCCCGACTAGCGGGAAGGCAACCCTACGAGCAGTACTTC.

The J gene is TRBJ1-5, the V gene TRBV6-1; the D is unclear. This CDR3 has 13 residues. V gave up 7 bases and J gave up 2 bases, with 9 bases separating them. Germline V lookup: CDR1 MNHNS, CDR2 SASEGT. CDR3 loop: CASKDTRNQPQHF. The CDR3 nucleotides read TGTGCCAGCAAAGACACTCGCAATCAGCCCCAGCATTTT.

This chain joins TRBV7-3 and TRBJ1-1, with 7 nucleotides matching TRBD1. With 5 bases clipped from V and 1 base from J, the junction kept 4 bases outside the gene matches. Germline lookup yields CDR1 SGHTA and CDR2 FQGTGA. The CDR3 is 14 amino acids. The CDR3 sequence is CASSPQGGNTEAFF. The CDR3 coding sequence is TGTGCCAGCAGCCCGCAGGGGGGGAACACTGAAGCTTTCTTT. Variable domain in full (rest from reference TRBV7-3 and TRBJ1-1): GAGVSQTPSNKVTEKGKYVELRCDPISGHTALYWYRQSLGQGPEFLIYFQGTGAADDSGLPNDRFFAVRPEGSVSTLKIQRTERGDSAVYLCASSPQGGNTEAFFGQGTRLTVV.

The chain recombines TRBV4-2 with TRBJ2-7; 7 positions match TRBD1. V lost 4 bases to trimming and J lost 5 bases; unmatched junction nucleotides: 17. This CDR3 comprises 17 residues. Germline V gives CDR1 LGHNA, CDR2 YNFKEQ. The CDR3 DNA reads TGTGCCAGCAGCCCACTCATACGCCGACAGGGACGAAACGAGCAGTACTTC. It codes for CASSPLIRRQGRNEQYF.

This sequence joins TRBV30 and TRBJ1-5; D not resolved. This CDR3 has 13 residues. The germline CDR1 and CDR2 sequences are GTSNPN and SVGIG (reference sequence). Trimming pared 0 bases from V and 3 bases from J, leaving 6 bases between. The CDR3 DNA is TGTGCCTGGAGTGTTACAATCAATCAGCCCCAGCATTTT. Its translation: CAWSVTINQPQHF.

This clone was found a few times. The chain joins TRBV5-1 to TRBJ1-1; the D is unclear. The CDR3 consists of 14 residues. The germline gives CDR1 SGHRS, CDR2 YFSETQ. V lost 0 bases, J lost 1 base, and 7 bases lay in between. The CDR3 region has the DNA TGCGCCAGCAGCTTGGACAGCGGGAACACTGAAGCTTTCTTT. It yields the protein CASSLDSGNTEAFF.

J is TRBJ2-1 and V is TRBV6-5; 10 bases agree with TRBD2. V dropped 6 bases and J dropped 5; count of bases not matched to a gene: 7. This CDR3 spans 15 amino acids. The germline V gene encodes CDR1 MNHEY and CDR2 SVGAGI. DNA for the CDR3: TGTGCCAGCAGCACCTCTAGCGGGAGCCACAATGAGCAGTTCTTC. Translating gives CASSTSSGSHNEQFF.

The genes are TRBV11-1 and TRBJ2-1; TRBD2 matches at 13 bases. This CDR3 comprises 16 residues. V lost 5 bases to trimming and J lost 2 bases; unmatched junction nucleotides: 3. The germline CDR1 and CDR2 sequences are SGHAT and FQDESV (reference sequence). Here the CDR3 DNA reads TGTGCCAGCAGCGAGGGACTAGCGGGGACCTACAATGAGCAGTTCTTC. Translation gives CASSEGLAGTYNEQFF.

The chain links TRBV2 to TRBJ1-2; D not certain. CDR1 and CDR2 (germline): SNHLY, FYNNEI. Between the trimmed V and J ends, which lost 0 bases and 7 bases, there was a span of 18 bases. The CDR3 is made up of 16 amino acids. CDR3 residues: CASSEALRHRGPGYTF. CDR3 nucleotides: TGTGCCAGCAGTGAAGCGCTTAGGCACCGAGGTCCTGGCTACACCTTC.

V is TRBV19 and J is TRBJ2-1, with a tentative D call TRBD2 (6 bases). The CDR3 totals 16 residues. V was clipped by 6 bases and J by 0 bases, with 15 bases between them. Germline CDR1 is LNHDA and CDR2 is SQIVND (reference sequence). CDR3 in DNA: TGTGCCAGTAGAGACCTAGCGTGGAGCTCCTACAATGAGCAGTTCTTC. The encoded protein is CASRDLAWSSYNEQFF.

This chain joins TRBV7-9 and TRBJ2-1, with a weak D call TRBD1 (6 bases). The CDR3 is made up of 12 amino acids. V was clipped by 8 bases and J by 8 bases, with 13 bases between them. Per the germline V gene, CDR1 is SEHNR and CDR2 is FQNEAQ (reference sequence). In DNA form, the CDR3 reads TGTGCCAGCTTCAGGGGAAGGGATGAGCAGTTCTTC. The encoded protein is CASFRGRDEQFF.